These T cell receptor beta chains were read from a single sample in a study of siplizumab effects on memory and regulatory T cells. Clones were sequenced by immunoSEQ multiplex PCR, and TCRdb holds only the in-frame ones, with some missing. Of over 100,000 clones in the sample, under 95% were seen once. Sequencing was done on a sample of Tregs sorted from blood. Receptors were obtained from a human donor in good health. Each CDR3 is given with its conserved first and last residue. A D gene is named only where the DNA matches it firmly. Rows may omit the clone size; those that give it use once, few, many or a size class.

v_gene: TRBV27
d_gene: -
j_gene: TRBJ2-6
abundance: -
CDR3nt: TGTGCCAGCAGTTTATTAGCTGGGGCCAACGTCCTGACTTTC
CDR3aa: CASSLLAGANVLTF

v_gene: TRBV5-4
d_gene: TRBD2
j_gene: TRBJ2-7
abundance: -
CDR3nt: TGTGCCAGCAGCTCTAGCGGGAGAGGCTACGAGCAGTACTTC
CDR3aa: CASSSSGRGYEQYF

v_gene: TRBV5-1
d_gene: -
j_gene: TRBJ2-2
abundance: -
CDR3nt: TGCGCCAGCAACCGCGACCCGGGGGCCGGGGAGCTGTTTTTT
CDR3aa: CASNRDPGAGELFF

v_gene: TRBV19
d_gene: -
j_gene: TRBJ1-5
abundance: -
CDR3nt: TGTGCCAGTAGTATGACAGCCTATAGCAATCAGCCCCAGCATTTT
CDR3aa: CASSMTAYSNQPQHF

v_gene: TRBV11-2
d_gene: -
j_gene: TRBJ1-1
abundance: -
CDR3nt: TGTGCCAGCAGCTTGGGCAGCAACACTGAAGCTTTCTTT
CDR3aa: CASSLGSNTEAFF

v_gene: TRBV10-3
d_gene: TRBD1
j_gene: TRBJ2-7
abundance: -
CDR3nt: TGTGCCTCAAGGGGGCCTAACGACTACGAGCAGTACTTC
CDR3aa: CASRGPNDYEQYF

v_gene: TRBV27
d_gene: TRBD2
j_gene: TRBJ2-2
abundance: -
CDR3nt: TGTGCCAGCAGTCCTATCCCGGGACTATGGTCCGGGGAGCTGTTTTTT
CDR3aa: CASSPIPGLWSGELFF

v_gene: TRBV2
d_gene: -
j_gene: TRBJ1-5
abundance: -
CDR3nt: TGTGCCAGCGGACTGGAAGGCATCAGGAATCAGCCCCAGCATTTT
CDR3aa: CASGLEGIRNQPQHF

v_gene: TRBV12-2
d_gene: -
j_gene: TRBJ1-1
abundance: -
CDR3nt: TGTGCAAGTCCCTCCAAAGGGACAGGGGGCTTTCCTCCTCTGAACACTGAAGCTTTCTTT
CDR3aa: CASPSKGTGGFPPLNTEAFF

v_gene: TRBV15
d_gene: -
j_gene: TRBJ1-1
abundance: -
CDR3nt: TGTGCCACCAGCAGAGTACTTGGGCTGGAGCCCTTTGAAGCTTTCTTT
CDR3aa: CATSRVLGLEPFEAFF

v_gene: TRBV4-1
d_gene: -
j_gene: TRBJ1-4
abundance: -
CDR3nt: TGCGCCAGCAGCCAAGGGTACACAGGCCAGGCAACTAATGAAAAACTGTTTTTT
CDR3aa: CASSQGYTGQATNEKLFF

v_gene: TRBV11-2
d_gene: TRBD2
j_gene: TRBJ2-7
abundance: -
CDR3nt: TGTGCCAGCAGCCGTGGACTAGCGGGGGCCTACGAGCAGTACTTC
CDR3aa: CASSRGLAGAYEQYF

v_gene: TRBV5-4
d_gene: TRBD1
j_gene: TRBJ2-7
abundance: -
CDR3nt: TGTGCCAGCAGCTTCTCACAGGGGGCTATATTGCACGAGCAGTACTTC
CDR3aa: CASSFSQGAILHEQYF

v_gene: TRBV7-9
d_gene: -
j_gene: TRBJ1-1
abundance: once
CDR3nt: TGTGCCAGTTCTGAAACTGAAGCTTTCTTT
CDR3aa: CASSETEAFF

v_gene: TRBV7-8
d_gene: TRBD2
j_gene: TRBJ2-1
abundance: -
CDR3nt: TGTGCCAGCAGCCATCCTAGCGGACTCACCTACAATGAGCAGTTCTTC
CDR3aa: CASSHPSGLTYNEQFF

v_gene: TRBV7-2
d_gene: TRBD2
j_gene: TRBJ2-1
abundance: -
CDR3nt: TGTGCCAGCAGCTTATTTGCGGGAGTCGTGAATGAGCAGTTCTTC
CDR3aa: CASSLFAGVVNEQFF